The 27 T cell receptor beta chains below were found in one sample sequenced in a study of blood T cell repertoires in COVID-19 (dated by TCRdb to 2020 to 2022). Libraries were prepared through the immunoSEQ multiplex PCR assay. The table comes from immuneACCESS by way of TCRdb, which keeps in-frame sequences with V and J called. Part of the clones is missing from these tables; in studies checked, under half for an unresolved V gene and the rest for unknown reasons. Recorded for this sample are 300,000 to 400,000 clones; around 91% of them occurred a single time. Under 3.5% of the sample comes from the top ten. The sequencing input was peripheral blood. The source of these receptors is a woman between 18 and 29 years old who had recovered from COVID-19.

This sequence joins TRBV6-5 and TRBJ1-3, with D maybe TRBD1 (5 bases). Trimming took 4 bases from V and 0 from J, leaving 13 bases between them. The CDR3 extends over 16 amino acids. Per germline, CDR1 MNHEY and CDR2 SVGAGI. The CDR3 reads CASSSGFTFSGNTIYF. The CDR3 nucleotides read TGTGCCAGCAGTTCAGGGTTTACATTCTCTGGAAACACCATATATTTT.

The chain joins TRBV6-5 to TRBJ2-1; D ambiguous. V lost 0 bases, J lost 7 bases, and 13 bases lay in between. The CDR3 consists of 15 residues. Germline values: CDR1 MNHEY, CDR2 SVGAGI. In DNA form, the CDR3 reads TGTGCCAGCAGTTACTCCGGGTTGGAACTAAATGAGCAGTTCTTC. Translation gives CASSYSGLELNEQFF.

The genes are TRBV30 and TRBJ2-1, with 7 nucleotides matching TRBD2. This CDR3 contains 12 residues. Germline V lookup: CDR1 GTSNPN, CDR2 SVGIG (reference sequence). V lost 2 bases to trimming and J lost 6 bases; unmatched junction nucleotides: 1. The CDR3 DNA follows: TGTGCCTGGAGTCCGGGGGGCAATGAGCAGTTCTTC. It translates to CAWSPGGNEQFF. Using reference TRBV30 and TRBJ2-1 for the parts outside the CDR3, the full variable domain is SQTIHQWPATLVQPVGSPLSLECTVEGTSNPNLYWYRQAAGRGLQLLFYSVGIGQISSEVPQNLSASRPQDRQFILSSKKLLLSDSGFYLCAWSPGGNEQFFGPGTRLTVL.

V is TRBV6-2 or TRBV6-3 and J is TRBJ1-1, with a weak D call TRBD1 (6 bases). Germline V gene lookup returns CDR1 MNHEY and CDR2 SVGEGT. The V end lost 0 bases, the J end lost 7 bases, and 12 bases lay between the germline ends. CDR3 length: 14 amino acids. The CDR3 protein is CASSYSRGSGEAFF. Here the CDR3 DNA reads TGTGCCAGCAGTTACTCGAGGGGGTCAGGTGAAGCTTTCTTT.

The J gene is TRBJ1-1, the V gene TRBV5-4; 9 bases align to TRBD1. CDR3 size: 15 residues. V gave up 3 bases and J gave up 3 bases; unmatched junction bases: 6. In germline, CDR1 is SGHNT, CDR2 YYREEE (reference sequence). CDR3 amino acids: CASSSHGTGYTEAFF. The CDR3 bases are TGTGCCAGCAGCTCTCACGGGACAGGGTACACTGAAGCTTTCTTT.

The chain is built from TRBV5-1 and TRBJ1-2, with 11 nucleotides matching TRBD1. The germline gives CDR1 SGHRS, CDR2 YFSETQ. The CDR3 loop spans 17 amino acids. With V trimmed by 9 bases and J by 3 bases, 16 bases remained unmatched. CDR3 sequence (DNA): TGCGCCAACCCCACACCGGACAGGGGGCTCCTCTACTATGGCTACACCTTC. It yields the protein CANPTPDRGLLYYGYTF.

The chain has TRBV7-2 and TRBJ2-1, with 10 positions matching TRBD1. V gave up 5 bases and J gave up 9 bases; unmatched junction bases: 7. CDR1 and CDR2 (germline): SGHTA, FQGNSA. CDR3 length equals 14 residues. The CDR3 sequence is CASSLTGGEGEQFF. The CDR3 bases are TGTGCCAGCAGCCTGACAGGGGGCGAAGGTGAGCAGTTCTTC.

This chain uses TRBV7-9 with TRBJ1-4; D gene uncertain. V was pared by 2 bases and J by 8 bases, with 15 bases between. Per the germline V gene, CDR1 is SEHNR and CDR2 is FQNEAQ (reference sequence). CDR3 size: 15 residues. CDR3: CASSLYPRQDEKLFF. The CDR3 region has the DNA TGTGCCAGCAGCTTATACCCCCGACAAGACGAAAAACTGTTTTTT.

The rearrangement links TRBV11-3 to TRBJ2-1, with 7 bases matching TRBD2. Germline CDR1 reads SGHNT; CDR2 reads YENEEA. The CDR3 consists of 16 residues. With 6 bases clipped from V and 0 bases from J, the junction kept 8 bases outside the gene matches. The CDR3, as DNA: TGTGCCAGCAGTCCACCTAGCGGCAACTCCTACAATGAGCAGTTCTTC. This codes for CASSPPSGNSYNEQFF.

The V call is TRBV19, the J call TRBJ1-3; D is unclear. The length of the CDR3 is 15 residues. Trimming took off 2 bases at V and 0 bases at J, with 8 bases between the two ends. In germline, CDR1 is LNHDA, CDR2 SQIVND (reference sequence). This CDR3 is CASSIQAASGNTIYF. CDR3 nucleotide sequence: TGTGCCAGTAGTATACAGGCTGCCTCTGGAAACACCATATATTTT.

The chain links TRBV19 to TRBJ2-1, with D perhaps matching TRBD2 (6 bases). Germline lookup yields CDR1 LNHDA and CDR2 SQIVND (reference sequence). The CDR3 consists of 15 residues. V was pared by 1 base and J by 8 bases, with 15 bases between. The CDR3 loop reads CASSIGGGPVYEQFF. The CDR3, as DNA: TGTGCCAGTAGTATAGGAGGAGGGCCTGTTTATGAGCAGTTCTTC.

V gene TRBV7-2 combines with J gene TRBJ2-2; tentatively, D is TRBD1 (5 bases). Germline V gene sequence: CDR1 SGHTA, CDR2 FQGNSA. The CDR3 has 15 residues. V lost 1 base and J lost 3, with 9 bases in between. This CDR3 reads CASSLGTTYTGELFF. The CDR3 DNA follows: TGTGCCAGCAGCTTAGGGACAACGTACACCGGGGAGCTGTTTTTT.

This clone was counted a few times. For the CDR3, the DNA is TGTGCCAGCAGTTACTCCCCCACTCGGGATACGCAGTATTTT. Translating gives CASSYSPTRDTQYF. The rearrangement joins TRBV6-2 or TRBV6-3 to TRBJ2-3; no firm D call. The CDR3 is 14 amino acids. CDR1 is MNHEY and CDR2 is SVGEGT in the germline V gene. V lost 0 bases and J 6 bases, leaving 10 bases between the germline ends.

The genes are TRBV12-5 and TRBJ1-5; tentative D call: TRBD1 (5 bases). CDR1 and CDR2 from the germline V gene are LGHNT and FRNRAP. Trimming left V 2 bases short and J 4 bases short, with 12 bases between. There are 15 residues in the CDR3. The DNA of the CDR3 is TGTGCTAGTGGTTTGACGGGGGGTAGGAATCAGCCCCAGCATTTT. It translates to CASGLTGGRNQPQHF.

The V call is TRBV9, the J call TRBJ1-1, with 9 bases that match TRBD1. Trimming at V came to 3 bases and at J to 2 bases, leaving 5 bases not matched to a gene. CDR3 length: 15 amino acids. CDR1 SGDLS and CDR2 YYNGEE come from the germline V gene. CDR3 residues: CASSGGQGLNTEAFF. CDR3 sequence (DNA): TGTGCCAGCAGCGGCGGACAGGGGTTAAACACTGAAGCTTTCTTT.

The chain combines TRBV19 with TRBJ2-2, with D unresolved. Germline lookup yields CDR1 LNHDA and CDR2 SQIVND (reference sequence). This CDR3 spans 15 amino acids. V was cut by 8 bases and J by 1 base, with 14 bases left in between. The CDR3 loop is CASWRGWQNTGELFF. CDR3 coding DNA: TGTGCCAGTTGGCGAGGCTGGCAGAACACCGGGGAGCTGTTTTTT.

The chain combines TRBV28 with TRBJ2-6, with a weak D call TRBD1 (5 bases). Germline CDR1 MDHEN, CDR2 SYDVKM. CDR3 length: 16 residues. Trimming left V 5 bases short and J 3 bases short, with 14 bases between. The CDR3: CASSQTQALGANVLTF. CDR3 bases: TGTGCCAGCAGTCAAACACAGGCTCTTGGGGCCAACGTCCTGACTTTC.

CDR3 sequence reads: CASSSAGTSAYNEQFF. As DNA, the CDR3 is TGCGCCAGCAGCTCAGCCGGGACTAGCGCCTACAATGAGCAGTTCTTC. The chain recombines TRBV5-1 with TRBJ2-1, with 10 nucleotides matching TRBD2. CDR1 is SGHRS, CDR2 YFSETQ, per germline. Germline trimming cut 3 bases from V and 2 bases from J; bases unmatched to any gene: 5. There are 16 residues in the CDR3.

The CDR3 loop reads CATSDSSNQPQHF. DNA for the CDR3: TGTGCCACCAGCGACAGTAGCAATCAGCCCCAGCATTTT. The chain employs TRBV24-1 and TRBJ1-5, with a possible D match to TRBD1 (5 bases). There are 13 residues in the CDR3. Trimming cost V 7 bases and J 0 bases, with 6 bases left between them. CDR1 and CDR2 (germline): KGHDR, SFDVKD.

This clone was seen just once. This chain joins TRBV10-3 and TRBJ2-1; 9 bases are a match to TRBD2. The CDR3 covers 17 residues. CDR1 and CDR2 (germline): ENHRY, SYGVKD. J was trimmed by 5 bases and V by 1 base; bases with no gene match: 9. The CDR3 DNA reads TGTGCCATCAGTGAGTTTAATAGCGGGAGACGGCACAATGAGCAGTTCTTC. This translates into CAISEFNSGRRHNEQFF.

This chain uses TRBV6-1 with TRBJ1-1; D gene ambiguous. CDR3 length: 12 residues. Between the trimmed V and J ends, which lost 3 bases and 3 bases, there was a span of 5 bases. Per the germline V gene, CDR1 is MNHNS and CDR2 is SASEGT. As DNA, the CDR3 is TGTGCCAGCAGTGACCGGGACACTGAAGCTTTCTTT. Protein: CASSDRDTEAFF.

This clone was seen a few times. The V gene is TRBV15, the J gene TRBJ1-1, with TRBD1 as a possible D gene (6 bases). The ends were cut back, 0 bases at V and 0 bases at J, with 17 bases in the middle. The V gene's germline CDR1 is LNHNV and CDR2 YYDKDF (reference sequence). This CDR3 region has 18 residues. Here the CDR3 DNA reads TGTGCCACCAGCAGAGATTCGAGAGATGGGGGCCTGAACACTGAAGCTTTCTTT. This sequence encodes CATSRDSRDGGLNTEAFF.

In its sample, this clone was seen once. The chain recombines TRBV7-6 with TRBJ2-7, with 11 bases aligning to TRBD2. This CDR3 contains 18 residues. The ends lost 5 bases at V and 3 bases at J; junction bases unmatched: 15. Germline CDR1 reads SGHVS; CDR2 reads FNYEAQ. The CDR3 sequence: CASSKLAGVQNPHYEQYV. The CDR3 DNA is TGTGCCAGCAGCAAACTAGCGGGAGTTCAAAACCCGCACTACGAGCAGTACGTC.

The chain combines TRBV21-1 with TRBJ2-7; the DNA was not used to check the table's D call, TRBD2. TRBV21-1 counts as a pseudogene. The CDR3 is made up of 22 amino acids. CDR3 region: CASSKDRQDLFTSGGYSYEQYV. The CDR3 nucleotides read TGTGCCAGCAGCAAAGATCGGCAGGACCTTTTTACTAGCGGGGGGTACTCCTACGAGCAGTACGTC.

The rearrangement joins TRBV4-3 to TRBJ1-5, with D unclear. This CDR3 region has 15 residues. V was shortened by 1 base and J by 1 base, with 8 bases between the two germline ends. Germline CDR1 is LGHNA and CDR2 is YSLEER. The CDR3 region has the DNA TGCGCCAGCAGCCAAGTATATAGAAGCAATCAGCCCCAGCATTTT. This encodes CASSQVYRSNQPQHF.

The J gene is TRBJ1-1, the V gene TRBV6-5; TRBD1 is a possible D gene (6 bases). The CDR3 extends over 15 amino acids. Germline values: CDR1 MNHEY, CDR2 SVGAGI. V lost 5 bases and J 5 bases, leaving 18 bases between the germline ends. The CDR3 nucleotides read TGTGCCAGCAGTAGGGGGGGTCAGAAGGGGACTGAAGCTTTCTTT. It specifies CASSRGGQKGTEAFF.

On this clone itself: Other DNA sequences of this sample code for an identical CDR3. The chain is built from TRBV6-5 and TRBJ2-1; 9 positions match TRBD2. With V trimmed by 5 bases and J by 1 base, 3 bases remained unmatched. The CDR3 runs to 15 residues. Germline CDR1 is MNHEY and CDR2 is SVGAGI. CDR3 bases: TGTGCCAGCAGTCCAACTAGCGGGTCCTACAATGAGCAGTTCTTC. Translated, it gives CASSPTSGSYNEQFF.